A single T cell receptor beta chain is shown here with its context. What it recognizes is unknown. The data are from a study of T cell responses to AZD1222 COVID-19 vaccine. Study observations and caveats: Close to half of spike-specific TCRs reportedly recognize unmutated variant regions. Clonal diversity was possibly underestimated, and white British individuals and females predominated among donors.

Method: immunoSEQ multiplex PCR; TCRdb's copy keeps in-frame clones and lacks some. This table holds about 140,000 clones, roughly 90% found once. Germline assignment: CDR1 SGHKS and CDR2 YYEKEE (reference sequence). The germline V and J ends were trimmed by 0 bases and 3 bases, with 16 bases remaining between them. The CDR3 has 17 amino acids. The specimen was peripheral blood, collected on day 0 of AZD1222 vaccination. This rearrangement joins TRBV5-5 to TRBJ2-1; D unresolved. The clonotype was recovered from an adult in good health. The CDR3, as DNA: TGTGCCAGCAGCTTGGCCAAGGCTGGACCCGACTACAATGAGCAGTTCTTC. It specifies CASSLAKAGPDYNEQFF.